The present entry profiles one T cell receptor beta chain with its context. The target antigen is unknown. Generated by immunoSEQ multiplex PCR, the TCRdb table keeps only in-frame clones and is missing some. The data contain some 150,000 clones, approximately 92% of them singletons. CDR1 is SNHLY and CDR2 is FYNNEI in the germline V gene. The CDR3 loop spans 15 amino acids. Trimming left V 5 bases short and J 5 bases short, with 18 bases between. The data originate from a study of T cell responses to AZD1222 COVID-19 vaccine. Study-level background: Samples with a second dose at about 4 or about 12 weeks were pooled together.

Study conclusions and caveats: The reported proportion of spike-specific TCRs targeting unmutated variant regions was nearly half. Breadth and depth of Spike-specific TCRs rose after two AZD1222 doses.

V is TRBV2 and J is TRBJ1-1; D not certain. Sequenced here: peripheral blood, sampled on day 0 of AZD1222 vaccination. The receptor was derived from an adult in good health. Here the CDR3 reads CASSNGPSARTEAFF. In DNA, the CDR3 is TGTGCCAGCAGTAACGGACCCTCAGCAAGGACTGAAGCTTTCTTT.